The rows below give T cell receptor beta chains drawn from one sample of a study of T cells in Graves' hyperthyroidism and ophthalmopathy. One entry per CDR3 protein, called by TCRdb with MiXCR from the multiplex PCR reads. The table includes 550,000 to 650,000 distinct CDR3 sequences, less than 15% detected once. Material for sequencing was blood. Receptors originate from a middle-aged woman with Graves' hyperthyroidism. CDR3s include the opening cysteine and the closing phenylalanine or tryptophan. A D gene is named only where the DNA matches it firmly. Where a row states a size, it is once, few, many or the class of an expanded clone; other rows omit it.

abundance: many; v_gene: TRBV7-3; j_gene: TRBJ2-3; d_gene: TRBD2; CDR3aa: CASGTSGADTQYF; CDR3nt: TGTGCCAGTGGGACTAGTGGCGCAGATACGCAGTATTTT
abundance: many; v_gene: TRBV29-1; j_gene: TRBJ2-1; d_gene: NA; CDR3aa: CSVEDRLKRSPPSYNEQFF; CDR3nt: TGCAGCGTTGAAGATCGGCTAAAGCGTTCCCCGCCCTCCTACAATGAGCAGTTCTTC
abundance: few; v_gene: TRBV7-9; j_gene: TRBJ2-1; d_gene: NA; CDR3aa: CASSLTEQFF; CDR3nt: TGTGCCAGCAGCTTAACTGAGCAGTTCTTC
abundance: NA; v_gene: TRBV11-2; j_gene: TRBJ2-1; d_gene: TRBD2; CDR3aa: CASNIPLGAGEYNEQFF; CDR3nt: TGTGCCAGCAACATACCCCTAGGAGCGGGAGAGTACAATGAGCAGTTCTTC
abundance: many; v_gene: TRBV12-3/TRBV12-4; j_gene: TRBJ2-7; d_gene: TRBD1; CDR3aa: CASRRTGTGGNEQYF; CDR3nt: TGTGCCAGCAGACGTACCGGGACAGGGGGCAACGAGCAGTACTTC
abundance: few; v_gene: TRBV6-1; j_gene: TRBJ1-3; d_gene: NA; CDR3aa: CASRTEGSSGNTIYF; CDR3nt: TGTGCCAGCAGGACCGAGGGTTCATCTGGAAACACCATATATTTT
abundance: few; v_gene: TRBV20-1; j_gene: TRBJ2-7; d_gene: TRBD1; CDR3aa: CSAPRTGVSEQYF; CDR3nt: TGCAGTGCCCCCCGGACAGGGGTTTCCGAGCAGTACTTC
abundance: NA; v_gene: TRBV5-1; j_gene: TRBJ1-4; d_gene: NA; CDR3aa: CASRGSGNEKLFF; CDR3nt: TGCGCCAGCAGGGGATCGGGTAATGAAAAACTGTTTTTT
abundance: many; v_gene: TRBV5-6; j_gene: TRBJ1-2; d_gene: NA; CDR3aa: CASSKRTRGDYGYTF; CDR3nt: TGTGCCAGCAGCAAGAGGACGCGCGGCGACTATGGCTACACCTTC
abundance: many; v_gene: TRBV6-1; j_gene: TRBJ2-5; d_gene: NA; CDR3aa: CASSQTSRMGGQETQYF; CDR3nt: TGTGCCAGCAGTCAGACTTCGCGGATGGGGGGCCAAGAGACCCAGTACTTC
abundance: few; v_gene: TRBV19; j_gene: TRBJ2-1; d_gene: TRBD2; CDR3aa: CASSREGSTHEQFF; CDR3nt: TGTGCCAGTAGTCGGGAGGGATCAACACATGAGCAGTTCTTC
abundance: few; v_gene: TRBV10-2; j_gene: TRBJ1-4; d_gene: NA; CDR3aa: CASSDLGRENEKLFF; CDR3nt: TGCGCCAGCAGTGATTTGGGGAGGGAGAATGAAAAACTGTTTTTT
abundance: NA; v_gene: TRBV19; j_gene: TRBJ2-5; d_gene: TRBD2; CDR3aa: CASSPPSGRAWTQYF; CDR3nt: TGTGCCAGTAGTCCCCCTAGCGGGAGGGCCTGGACCCAGTACTTC
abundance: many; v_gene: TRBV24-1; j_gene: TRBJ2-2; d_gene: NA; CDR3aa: CATRGQDTGELFF; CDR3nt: TGTGCCACCAGGGGGCAGGACACCGGGGAGCTGTTTTTT
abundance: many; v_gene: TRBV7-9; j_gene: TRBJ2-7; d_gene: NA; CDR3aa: CASSSPGRSSYEQYF; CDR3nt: TGTGCCAGCAGCTCACCGGGACGAAGCTCCTACGAGCAGTACTTC
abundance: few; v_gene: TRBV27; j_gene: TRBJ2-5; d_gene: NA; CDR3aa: CASSPLGAETQYF; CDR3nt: TGTGCCAGCAGTCCTTTGGGGGCGGAGACCCAGTACTTC
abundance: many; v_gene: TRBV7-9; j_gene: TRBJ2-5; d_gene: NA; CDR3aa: CASSLAPGETQYF; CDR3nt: TGTGCCAGCAGCTTAGCCCCGGGGGAGACCCAGTACTTC
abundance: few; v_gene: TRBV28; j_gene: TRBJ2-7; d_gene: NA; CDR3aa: CATKNPLTPYEQYF; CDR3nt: TGTGCCACCAAAAACCCCCTCACCCCCTACGAGCAGTACTTC
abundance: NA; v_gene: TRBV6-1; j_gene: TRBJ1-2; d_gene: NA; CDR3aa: CASRPMGGATFYGYTF; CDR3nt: TGTGCCAGCAGACCCATGGGGGGGGCCACCTTCTATGGCTACACCTTC
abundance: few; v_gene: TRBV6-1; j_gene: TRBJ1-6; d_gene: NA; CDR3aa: CASRETGSNNSPLHF; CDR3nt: TGTGCCAGCAGGGAAACAGGGTCAAATAATTCACCCCTCCACTTT
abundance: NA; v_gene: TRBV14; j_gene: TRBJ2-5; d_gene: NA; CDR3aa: CASSPIRASKETQYF; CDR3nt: TGTGCCAGCAGCCCAATTAGGGCATCGAAAGAGACCCAGTACTTC
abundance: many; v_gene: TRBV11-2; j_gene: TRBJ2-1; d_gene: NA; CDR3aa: CASSVTYNEQFF; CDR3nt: TGTGCCAGCAGTGTGACCTACAATGAGCAGTTCTTC
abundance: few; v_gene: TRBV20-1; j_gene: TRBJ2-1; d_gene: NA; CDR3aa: CSARELASQFYNEQFF; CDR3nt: TGCAGTGCTAGAGAACTGGCTAGCCAGTTTTACAATGAGCAGTTCTTC
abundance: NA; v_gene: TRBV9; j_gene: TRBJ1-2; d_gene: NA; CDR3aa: CASSVGGQGGYTF; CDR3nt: TGTGCCAGCAGCGTAGGAGGGCAGGGCGGCTACACCTTC
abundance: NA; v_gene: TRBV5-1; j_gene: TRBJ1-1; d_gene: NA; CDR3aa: CASTEGDRTEAFF; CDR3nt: TGCGCCAGCACCGAAGGGGATCGCACTGAAGCTTTCTTT
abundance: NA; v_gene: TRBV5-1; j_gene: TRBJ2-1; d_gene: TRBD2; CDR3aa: CASMSAGDGEQFF; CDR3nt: TGCGCCAGCATGTCGGCGGGAGATGGTGAGCAGTTCTTC
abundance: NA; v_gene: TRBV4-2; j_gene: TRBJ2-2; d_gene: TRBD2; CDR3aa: CASSPKLAGAFGELFF; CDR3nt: TGTGCCAGCAGCCCAAAACTAGCGGGAGCGTTCGGGGAGCTGTTTTTT
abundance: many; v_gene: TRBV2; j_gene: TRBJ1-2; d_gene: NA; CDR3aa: CASSELRDGLNYGYTF; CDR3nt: TGTGCCAGCAGTGAATTGAGGGACGGCCTTAACTATGGCTACACCTTC
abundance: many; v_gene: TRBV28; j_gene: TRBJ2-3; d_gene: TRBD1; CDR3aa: CASSSPGQGLSTDTQYF; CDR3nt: TGTGCCAGCAGTTCCCCGGGACAGGGCCTTAGCACAGATACGCAGTATTTT